The T cell receptor beta chain under discussion was sequenced for a study of blood T cell repertoires in COVID-19. As for the study in general: Samples came from the United States, Italy and Spain, spanning acute and convalescent COVID-19.

The protocol was immunoSEQ multiplex PCR, while the TCRdb copy is restricted to in-frame clones and leaves out a portion. This sample has over 200,000 clones, with about 83% found just once. With V trimmed by 5 bases and J by 1 base, 11 bases remained unmatched. Germline loops: CDR1 SGHNT, CDR2 YENEEA. This CDR3 is built from 17 residues. Sequenced: peripheral blood. The chain combines TRBV11-3 with TRBJ2-5; 9 positions match TRBD1. The receptor comes from a woman between 45 and 65 years old with active or convalescent COVID-19. CDR3 residues: CASSHGDRANPQETQYF. In DNA form, the CDR3 reads TGTGCCAGCAGCCATGGGGACAGGGCCAACCCCCAAGAGACCCAGTACTTC.